Below are 28 T cell receptor beta chains sequenced from a single sample in a study of cytomegalovirus exposure and HLA in healthy donors. The PCR used 60 Vbeta and 13 Jbeta primers. This table comes from immunoSEQ multiplex PCR, and its TCRdb copy is limited to in-frame clones, with some not included. The sample includes some 180,000 clones, 65% to 90% of them seen just once. The material sequenced was PBMCs. The receptors shown here come from a girl aged 2 to 10 in good health and CMV-seropositive.

The chain employs TRBV19 and TRBJ1-5; 7 positions agree with TRBD1. The CDR3 extends over 15 amino acids. Germline V gene lookup returns CDR1 LNHDA and CDR2 SQIVND (reference sequence). The junction had 5 bases not matched to a gene; V was cut back by 3 bases and J by 3 bases. The CDR3 spells CASSIDRDINQPQHF. Written as DNA, the CDR3 is TGTGCCAGTAGTATTGACAGGGATATCAATCAGCCCCAGCATTTT.

In DNA form, the CDR3 reads TGCGCCAGCAGCCAAGATAGAGCGGGAACTCTGATGACCCAGTACTTC. It translates to CASSQDRAGTLMTQYF. The chain employs TRBV4-1 and TRBJ2-5; 7 bases agree with TRBD2. The CDR3 runs 16 residues. The V gene's germline CDR1 is MGHRA and CDR2 YSYEKL. V dropped 0 bases and J dropped 7; count of bases not matched to a gene: 11.

V usage is TRBV27 and J usage is TRBJ2-7; 8 nucleotides line up with TRBD2. The J call is in doubt because the DNA end fits TRBJ2-1 better. Germline V gene lookup returns CDR1 MNHEY and CDR2 SMNVEV (reference sequence). The length of the CDR3 is 15 residues. The CDR3 here is CASFPGLGSHNEQFF. The DNA of the CDR3 is TGTGCCAGCTTTCCGGGACTAGGGAGTCACAATGAGCAGTTCTTC.

V usage is TRBV28 and J usage is TRBJ2-7, with D tentatively TRBD2 (5 bases). V dropped 2 bases and J dropped 7 bases, with 9 bases sitting between them. CDR1 and CDR2 from the germline V gene are MDHEN and SYDVKM. This CDR3 has 12 residues. DNA of the CDR3: TGTGCCAGCAGTTTAGGTCCGGGAGAGCAGTACTTC. The encoded protein is CASSLGPGEQYF.

This chain links TRBV5-1 with TRBJ1-2; a weak D match, TRBD1 (5 bases). CDR3 length: 14 amino acids. The germline V gene encodes CDR1 SGHRS and CDR2 YFSETQ. With 7 bases removed from V and 4 bases from J, the gap between germline ends came to 17 bases. CDR3 sequence reads: CASATGEGSYGYTF. Here the CDR3 DNA reads TGCGCCAGCGCGACGGGGGAAGGTAGCTATGGCTACACCTTC.

This clone was observed a few times. This chain uses TRBV5-6 with TRBJ2-7, with D possibly TRBD1 on 6 matching bases. The V gene lost 6 bases and the J gene lost 0 bases, with 10 bases spanning the gap. This CDR3 has 13 amino acids. From germline, CDR1 is SGHDT and CDR2 YYEEEE. The CDR3 DNA reads TGTGCCAGCACCTGGACAGCCTCCTACGAGCAGTACTTC. It codes for CASTWTASYEQYF.

The CDR3 sequence is CASSIGDRSTEAFF. The CDR3 nucleotides are TGTGCCAGTAGTATTGGGGACAGGTCTACTGAAGCTTTCTTT. The chain couples TRBV19 to TRBJ1-1; the match to TRBD1 covers 8 bases. V lost 3 bases to trimming and J lost 5 bases; unmatched junction nucleotides: 5. Germline values: CDR1 LNHDA, CDR2 SQIVND (reference sequence). The CDR3 extends over 14 amino acids.

This chain joins TRBV18 and TRBJ2-7; D is possibly TRBD1 (6 bases). This CDR3 is built from 15 residues. The germline gives CDR1 KGHSH, CDR2 LQKENI. V lost 5 bases to trimming and J lost 4 bases, with 18 bases between them. In DNA form, the CDR3 reads TGTGCCAGCTCATACTGGGACATGGGCAGGTACGAGCAGTACTTC. Translated: CASSYWDMGRYEQYF.

The chain combines TRBV2 with TRBJ2-5; 7 bases match TRBD2. Near its end, the DNA agrees better with TRBJ2-7, so the J call may be wrong. The germline V gene encodes CDR1 SNHLY and CDR2 FYNNEI. This CDR3 contains 16 residues. The CDR3: CASSRGRGPSSYEQYF. The CDR3 DNA is TGTGCCAGCAGTCGAGGGAGGGGTCCCAGCTCCTACGAGCAGTACTTC.

V and J are TRBV28 and TRBJ1-5; perhaps TRBD1 as D (5 bases). The CDR3 has 13 residues. V lost 6 bases and J lost 5, with 11 bases in between. Looked up from germline, CDR1 is MDHEN and CDR2 is SYDVKM. The CDR3 DNA follows: TGTGCCAGCAGCTCCAGGGCCCATCAGCCCCAGCATTTT. It codes for CASSSRAHQPQHF.

The V call is TRBV7-9, the J call TRBJ1-1; no clear D gene. Germline assignment: CDR1 SEHNR and CDR2 FQNEAQ (reference sequence). The V end was cut by 1 base, the J end by 4 bases, with 10 bases between. This CDR3 spans 14 amino acids. The chain's CDR3 is CASSLVGVITEAFF. The CDR3 bases are TGTGCCAGCAGCTTAGTCGGTGTGATCACTGAAGCTTTCTTT.

The rearrangement uses TRBV28 and TRBJ1-5, with 11 bases fitting TRBD1. The CDR3 loop spans 17 amino acids. J gave up 0 bases and V 5 bases, and 6 bases lay outside the gene matches. Per the germline V gene, CDR1 is MDHEN and CDR2 is SYDVKM. The CDR3 bases are TGTGCCAGCAGTACCGGACAGGGGGCTAGTAGCAATCAGCCCCAGCATTTT. This translates into CASSTGQGASSNQPQHF.

This sequence joins TRBV19 and TRBJ1-1; 7 bases are a match to TRBD1. The CDR3 extends over 14 amino acids. From germline, CDR1 is LNHDA and CDR2 SQIVND (reference sequence). With V trimmed by 6 bases and J by 9 bases, 13 bases remained unmatched. The CDR3, as DNA: TGTGCCAGTAGGATACAGGGGTGGGGGAAAAAAGCTTTCTTT. Residues: CASRIQGWGKKAFF.

V is TRBV5-4 and J is TRBJ2-5; 9 positions agree with TRBD1. The CDR3 length is 16 residues. The V and J ends lost 0 bases and 5 bases, in that order; junction bases with no gene match: 8. The germline gives CDR1 SGHNT, CDR2 YYREEE (reference sequence). Here the CDR3 DNA reads TGTGCCAGCAGCTTGGCCGGGACAGGGTTTTATGAGACCCAGTACTTC. Protein: CASSLAGTGFYETQYF.

This chain connects TRBV6-1 to TRBJ2-2; a possible D gene is TRBD1 (6 bases). CDR3 size: 15 residues. The germline V and J ends were trimmed by 5 bases and 5 bases, with 15 bases remaining between them. The germline V gene has CDR1 MNHNS and CDR2 SASEGT. CDR3 sequence: CASSRDRISTGELFF. CDR3 in DNA: TGTGCCAGCAGTCGCGACAGGATTAGTACCGGGGAGCTGTTTTTT.

V usage is TRBV6-5 and J usage is TRBJ1-2; D may be TRBD1 (5 bases). The CDR3 runs to 14 residues. Trimming cost V 10 bases and J 0 bases, with 15 bases left between them. Germline V gives CDR1 MNHEY, CDR2 SVGAGI. DNA for the CDR3: TGTGCCACCTTCTTGGGGGGGGCTAACTATGGCTACACCTTC. As protein: CATFLGGANYGYTF.

The rearrangement joins TRBV19 to TRBJ2-2, with D possibly matching TRBD1 (5 bases). CDR1 and CDR2 (germline): LNHDA, SQIVND (reference sequence). The CDR3 spans 15 residues. V lost 4 bases and J 1 base, leaving 10 bases between the germline ends. The CDR3 region is CASSTLTENTGELFF. CDR3 in DNA: TGTGCCAGTAGTACCTTGACAGAGAACACCGGGGAGCTGTTTTTT.

The chain has TRBV7-3 and TRBJ2-3; D possibly corresponds to TRBD1 (6 bases). Germline lookup yields CDR1 SGHTA and CDR2 FQGTGA. V lost 3 bases, J lost 5 bases, and 12 bases lay in between. The CDR3 has 14 amino acids. CDR3 sequence: CASSFSGERDTQYF. In DNA form, the CDR3 reads TGTGCCAGCAGCTTCTCAGGGGAAAGAGATACGCAGTATTTT.

The table lists this clone with a count of one. This rearrangement joins TRBV13 to TRBJ1-1, with TRBD1 matching over 9 bases. This CDR3 has 14 residues. The germline gives CDR1 PRHDT, CDR2 FYEKMQ (reference sequence). V lost 5 bases, J lost 6 bases, and 7 bases stayed unmatched. The CDR3 loop is CASSPTGGVAEAFF. CDR3 in DNA: TGTGCCAGCAGCCCCACAGGGGGCGTGGCTGAAGCTTTCTTT.

This clone appeared a few times. The rearrangement uses TRBV6-5 and TRBJ1-2; D is unclear. CDR1 MNHEY and CDR2 SVGAGI come from the germline V gene. The ends were cut back, 4 bases at V and 5 bases at J, with 14 bases in the middle. The CDR3 spans 14 residues. Here the CDR3 reads CASSLTGQSYGYTF. In nucleotides, the CDR3 is TGTGCCAGCAGTTTGACGGGTCAGAGTTATGGCTACACCTTC.

The V gene is TRBV10-3, the J gene TRBJ2-7, with a possible D match to TRBD1 (5 bases). This CDR3 contains 14 residues. V lost 3 bases and J 2 bases, leaving 11 bases between the germline ends. CDR1 is ENHRY, CDR2 SYGVKD, per germline. The CDR3 reads CAISDSGITYEQYF. The CDR3 nucleotides are TGTGCCATCAGTGATTCAGGGATAACCTACGAGCAGTACTTC.

The chain uses TRBV30 and TRBJ1-1; D is ambiguous. There are 11 residues in the CDR3. V was cut by 6 bases and J by 8 bases, with 13 bases left in between. CDR1 and CDR2 (germline): GTSNPN, SVGIG (reference sequence). Here the CDR3 DNA reads TGTGCCTGTGAGAGGAGCTGGGAAGCTTTCTTT. Its translation is CACERSWEAFF.

The V call is TRBV6-1, the J call TRBJ1-2; D is uncertain. The CDR3 covers 16 residues. Germline CDR1 MNHNS, CDR2 SASEGT. V gave up 2 bases and J gave up 0 bases, with 13 bases separating them. The CDR3 DNA reads TGTGCCAGCAGTGAATTCTACGCCAATACTAACTATGGCTACACCTTC. Its protein is CASSEFYANTNYGYTF.

V is TRBV9 and J is TRBJ2-3; no definite D call. Per the germline V gene, CDR1 is SGDLS and CDR2 is YYNGEE. Trimming took 2 bases from V and 2 from J, leaving 12 bases between them. CDR3 size: 15 residues. The CDR3 nucleotides are TGTGCCAGCAGCGTTTCTGAACTCCTCACAGATACGCAGTATTTT. This translates into CASSVSELLTDTQYF.

The gene calls are TRBV19 and TRBJ2-7, with TRBD2 as a possible D gene (6 bases). The CDR3 sequence is 15 residues long. Trimming took 7 bases from V and 3 from J, leaving 19 bases between them. From germline, CDR1 is LNHDA and CDR2 SQIVND (reference sequence). The CDR3 nucleotides read TGTGCCAGTACTCGAGCAGGGACTTCGGACTACGAGCAGTACTTC. Its protein is CASTRAGTSDYEQYF.

The J gene is TRBJ1-1, the V gene TRBV19, with 8 bases aligning to TRBD1. There are 13 residues in the CDR3. Trimming took 6 bases from V and 4 from J; bases not matched to a gene: 4. CDR1 and CDR2 from the germline V gene are LNHDA and SQIVND (reference sequence). The CDR3 sequence is CASSATGGTEAFF. The CDR3 DNA reads TGTGCCAGTAGCGCTACAGGGGGCACTGAAGCTTTCTTT.

This rearrangement joins TRBV6-1 to TRBJ1-2, with D maybe TRBD1 (5 bases). CDR1 and CDR2 from the germline V gene are MNHNS and SASEGT. Trimming cost V 3 bases and J 3 bases, with 8 bases left between them. This CDR3 spans 13 amino acids. The CDR3: CASSDGGHYGYTF. CDR3 coding DNA: TGTGCCAGCAGTGACGGGGGACACTATGGCTACACCTTC.

The chain combines TRBV30 with TRBJ2-3; 10 bases map to TRBD2. J lost 2 bases, V lost 2 bases, and 4 bases had no gene match. This CDR3 comprises 15 residues. The germline V gene encodes CDR1 GTSNPN and CDR2 SVGIG (reference sequence). The CDR3 region is CAWSYLAGATDTQYF. The CDR3 bases are TGTGCCTGGAGTTATCTAGCGGGGGCCACAGATACGCAGTATTTT.